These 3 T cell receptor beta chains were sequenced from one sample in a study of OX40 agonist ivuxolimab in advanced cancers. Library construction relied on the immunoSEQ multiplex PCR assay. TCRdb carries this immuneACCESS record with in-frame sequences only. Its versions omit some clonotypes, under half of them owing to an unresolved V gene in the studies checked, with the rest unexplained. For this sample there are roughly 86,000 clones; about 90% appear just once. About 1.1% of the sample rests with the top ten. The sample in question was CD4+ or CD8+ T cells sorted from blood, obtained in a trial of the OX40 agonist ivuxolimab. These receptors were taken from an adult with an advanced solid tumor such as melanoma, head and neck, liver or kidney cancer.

CDR3 bases: TGTGCCAGTTCCCGGGACAGCAATTCACCCCTCCACTTT. Translating gives CASSRDSNSPLHF. V gene TRBV19 combines with J gene TRBJ1-6, with 7 bases identical to TRBD1. The CDR3 has 13 residues. V lost 8 bases, J lost 7 bases, and 5 bases stayed unmatched. The V gene's germline CDR1 is LNHDA and CDR2 SQIVND (reference sequence).

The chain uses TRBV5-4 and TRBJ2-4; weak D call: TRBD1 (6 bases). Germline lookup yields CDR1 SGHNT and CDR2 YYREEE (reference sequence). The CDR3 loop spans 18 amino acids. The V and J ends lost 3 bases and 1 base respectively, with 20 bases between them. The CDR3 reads CASSSLPGWGLAKNIQYF. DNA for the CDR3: TGTGCCAGCAGCTCGCTCCCGGGGTGGGGGCTGGCCAAAAACATTCAGTACTTC.

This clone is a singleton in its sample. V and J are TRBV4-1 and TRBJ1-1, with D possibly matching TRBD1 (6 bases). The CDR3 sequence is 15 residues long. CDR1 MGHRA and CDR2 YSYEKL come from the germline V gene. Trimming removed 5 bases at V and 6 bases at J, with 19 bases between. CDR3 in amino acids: CASSFRTGNGPEAFF. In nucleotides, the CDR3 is TGCGCCAGCAGCTTTAGAACAGGGAACGGTCCTGAAGCTTTCTTT.